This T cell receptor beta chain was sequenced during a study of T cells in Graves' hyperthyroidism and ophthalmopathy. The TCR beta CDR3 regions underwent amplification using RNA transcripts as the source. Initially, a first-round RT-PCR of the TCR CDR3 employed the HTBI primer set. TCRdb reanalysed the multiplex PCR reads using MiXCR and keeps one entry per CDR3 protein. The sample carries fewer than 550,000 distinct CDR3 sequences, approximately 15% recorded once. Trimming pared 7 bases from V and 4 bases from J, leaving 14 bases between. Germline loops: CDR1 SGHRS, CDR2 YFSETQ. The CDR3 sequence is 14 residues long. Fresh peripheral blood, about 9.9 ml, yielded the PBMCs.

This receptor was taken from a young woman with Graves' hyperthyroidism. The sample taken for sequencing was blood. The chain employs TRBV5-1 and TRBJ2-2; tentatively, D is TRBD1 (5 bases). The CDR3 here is CASLDSSTTGELFF. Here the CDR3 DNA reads TGCGCCAGCCTTGACAGTTCCACCACCGGGGAGCTGTTTTTT.